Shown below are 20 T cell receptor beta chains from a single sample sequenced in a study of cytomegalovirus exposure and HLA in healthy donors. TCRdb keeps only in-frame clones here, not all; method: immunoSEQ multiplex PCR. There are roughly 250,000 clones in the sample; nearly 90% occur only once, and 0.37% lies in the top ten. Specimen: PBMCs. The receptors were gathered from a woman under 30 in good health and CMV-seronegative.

The CDR3 sequence is CASSPQTGDGYTF. In DNA form, the CDR3 reads TGTGCCAGCAGTCCCCAGACAGGGGATGGCTACACCTTC. J is TRBJ1-2 and V is TRBV27, with 8 positions matching TRBD1. Germline V CDR1 and CDR2: MNHEY, SMNVEV (reference sequence). After removal of 5 bases from V and 6 bases from J, the junction contained 5 bases not matched to a gene. The length of the CDR3 is 13 residues.

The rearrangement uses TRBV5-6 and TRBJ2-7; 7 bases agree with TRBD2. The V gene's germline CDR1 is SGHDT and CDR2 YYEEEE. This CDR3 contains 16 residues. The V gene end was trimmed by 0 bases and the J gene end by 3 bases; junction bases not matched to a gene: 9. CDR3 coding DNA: TGTGCCAGCAGCTTGGTGTATCGGGGGACTAACTACGAGCAGTACGTC. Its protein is CASSLVYRGTNYEQYV.

CDR3 sequence (DNA): TGTGCCAGCAGTTTTTTAGACAGAATCTACGAGCAGTACGTC. This translates into CASSFLDRIYEQYV. J is TRBJ2-7 and V is TRBV27; the D gene is possibly TRBD1 (5 bases). The V gene lost 3 bases and the J gene lost 3 bases, with 12 bases spanning the gap. Germline V CDR1 and CDR2: MNHEY, SMNVEV (reference sequence). The CDR3 is made up of 14 amino acids.

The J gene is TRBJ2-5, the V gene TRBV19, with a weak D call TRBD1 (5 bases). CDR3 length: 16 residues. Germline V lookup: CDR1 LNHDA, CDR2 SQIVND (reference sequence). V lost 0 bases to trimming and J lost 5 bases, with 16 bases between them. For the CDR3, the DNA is TGTGCCAGTAGTATAGAAGGGGCGGTGATAGGGGAGACCCAGTACTTC. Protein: CASSIEGAVIGETQYF.

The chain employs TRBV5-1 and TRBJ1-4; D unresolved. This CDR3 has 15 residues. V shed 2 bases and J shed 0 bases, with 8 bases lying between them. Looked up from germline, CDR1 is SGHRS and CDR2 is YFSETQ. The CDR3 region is CASSFVSATNEKLFF. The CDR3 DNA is TGCGCCAGCAGCTTTGTGTCGGCAACTAATGAAAAACTGTTTTTT.

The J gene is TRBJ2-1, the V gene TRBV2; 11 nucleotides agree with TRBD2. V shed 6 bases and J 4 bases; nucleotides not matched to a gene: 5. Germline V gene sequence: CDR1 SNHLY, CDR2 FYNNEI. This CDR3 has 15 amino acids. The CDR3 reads CASRTGTSGYNEQFF. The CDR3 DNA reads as TGTGCCAGCAGAACCGGGACTAGCGGATACAATGAGCAGTTCTTC.

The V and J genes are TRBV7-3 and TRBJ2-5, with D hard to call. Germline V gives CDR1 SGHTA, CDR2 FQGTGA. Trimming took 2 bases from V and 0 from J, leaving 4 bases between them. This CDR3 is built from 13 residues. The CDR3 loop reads CASSLYNQETQYF. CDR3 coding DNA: TGTGCCAGCAGCTTATACAACCAAGAGACCCAGTACTTC.

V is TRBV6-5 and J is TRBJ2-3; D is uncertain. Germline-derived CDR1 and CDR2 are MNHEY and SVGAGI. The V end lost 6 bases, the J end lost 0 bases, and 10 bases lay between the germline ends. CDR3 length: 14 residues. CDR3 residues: CASSILGSTDTQYF. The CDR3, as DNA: TGTGCCAGCAGCATACTCGGTAGCACAGATACGCAGTATTTT.

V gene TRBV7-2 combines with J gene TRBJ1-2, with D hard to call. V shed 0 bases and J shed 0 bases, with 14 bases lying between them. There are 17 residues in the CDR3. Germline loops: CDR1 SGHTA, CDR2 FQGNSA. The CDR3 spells CASSLANYKFPNYGYTF. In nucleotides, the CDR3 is TGTGCCAGCAGCTTAGCCAACTACAAGTTTCCTAACTATGGCTACACCTTC.

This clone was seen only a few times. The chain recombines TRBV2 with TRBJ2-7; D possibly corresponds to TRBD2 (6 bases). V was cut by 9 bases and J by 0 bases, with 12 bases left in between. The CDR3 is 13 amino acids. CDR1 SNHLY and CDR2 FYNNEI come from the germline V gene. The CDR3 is CARGMEGSYEQYF. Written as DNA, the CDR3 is TGTGCCAGGGGGATGGAGGGCTCCTACGAGCAGTACTTC.

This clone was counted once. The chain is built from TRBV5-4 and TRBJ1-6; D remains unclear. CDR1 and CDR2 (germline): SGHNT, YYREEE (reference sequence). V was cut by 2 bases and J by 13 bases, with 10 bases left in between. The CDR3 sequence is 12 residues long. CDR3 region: CASSLGGLPLHF. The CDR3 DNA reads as TGTGCCAGCAGCTTAGGAGGGCTTCCCCTCCACTTT. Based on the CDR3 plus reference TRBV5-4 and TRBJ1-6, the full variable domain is ETGVTQSPTHLIKTRGQQVTLRCSSQSGHNTVSWYQQALGQGPQFIFQYYREEENGRGNFPPRFSGLQFPNYSSELNVNALELDDSALYLCASSLGGLPLHFGNGTRLTVT.

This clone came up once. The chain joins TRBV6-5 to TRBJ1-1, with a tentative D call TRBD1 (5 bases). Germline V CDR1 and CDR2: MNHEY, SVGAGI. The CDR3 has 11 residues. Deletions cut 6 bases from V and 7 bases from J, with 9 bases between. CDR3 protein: CASRSTVEAFF. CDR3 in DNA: TGTGCCAGCAGGTCGACAGTTGAAGCTTTCTTT.

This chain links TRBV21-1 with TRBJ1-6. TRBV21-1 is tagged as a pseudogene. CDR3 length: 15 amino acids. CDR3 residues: CASSIYPGFGSPLHF. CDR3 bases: TGTGCCAGCAGCATCTATCCCGGGTTCGGTTCACCCCTCCACTTT.

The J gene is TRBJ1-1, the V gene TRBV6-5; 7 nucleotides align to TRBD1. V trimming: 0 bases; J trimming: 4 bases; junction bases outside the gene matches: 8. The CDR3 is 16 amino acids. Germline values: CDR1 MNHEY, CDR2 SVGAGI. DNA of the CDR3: TGTGCCAGCAGTTACTCGAGACAGGGCAGCGGCACTGAAGCTTTCTTT. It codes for CASSYSRQGSGTEAFF.

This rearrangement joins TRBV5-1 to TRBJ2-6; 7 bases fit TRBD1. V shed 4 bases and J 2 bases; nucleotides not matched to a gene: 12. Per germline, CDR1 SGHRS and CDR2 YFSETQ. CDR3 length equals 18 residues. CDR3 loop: CASSPGTEGNTGANVLTF. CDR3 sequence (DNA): TGCGCCAGCAGCCCAGGGACAGAGGGGAATACTGGGGCCAACGTCCTGACTTTC. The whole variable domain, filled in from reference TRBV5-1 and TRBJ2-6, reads KAGVTQTPRYLIKTRGQQVTLSCSPISGHRSVSWYQQTPGQGLQFLFEYFSETQRNKGNFPGRFSGRQFSNSRSEMNVSTLELGDSALYLCASSPGTEGNTGANVLTFGAGSRLTVL.

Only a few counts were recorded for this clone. CDR3 sequence reads: CASRDFRDRGSPLHF. CDR3 sequence (DNA): TGTGCCAGCAGGGATTTTCGGGACAGAGGTTCACCCCTCCACTTT. The chain recombines TRBV2 with TRBJ1-6; 7 bases agree with TRBD1. The V gene's germline CDR1 is SNHLY and CDR2 FYNNEI. J lost 9 bases, V lost 6 bases, and 11 bases had no gene match. The CDR3 extends over 15 amino acids.

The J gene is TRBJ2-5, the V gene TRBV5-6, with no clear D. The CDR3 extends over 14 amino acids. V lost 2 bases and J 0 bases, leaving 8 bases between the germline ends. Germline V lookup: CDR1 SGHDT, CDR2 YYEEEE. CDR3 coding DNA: TGTGCCAGCAGCTTCGGCAGGTACCAAGAGACCCAGTACTTC. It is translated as CASSFGRYQETQYF.

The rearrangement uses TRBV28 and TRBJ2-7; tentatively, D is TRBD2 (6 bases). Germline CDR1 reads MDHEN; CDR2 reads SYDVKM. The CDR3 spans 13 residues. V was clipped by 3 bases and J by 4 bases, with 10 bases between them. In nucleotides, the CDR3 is TGTGCCAGCAGTTTGGCGGGGCGATACGAGCAGTACTTC. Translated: CASSLAGRYEQYF. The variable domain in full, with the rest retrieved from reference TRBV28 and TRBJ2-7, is DVKVTQSSRYLVKRTGEKVFLECVQDMDHENMFWYRQDPGLGLRLIYFSYDVKMKEKGDIPEGYSVSREKKERFSLILESASTNQTSMYLCASSLAGRYEQYFGPGTRLTVT.

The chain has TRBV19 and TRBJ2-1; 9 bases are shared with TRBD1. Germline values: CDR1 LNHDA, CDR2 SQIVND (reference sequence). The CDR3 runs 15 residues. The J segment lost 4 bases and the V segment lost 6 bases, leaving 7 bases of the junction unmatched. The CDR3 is CASRPGTGTYNEQFF. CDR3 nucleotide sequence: TGTGCCAGTAGGCCCGGGACAGGGACTTACAATGAGCAGTTCTTC.

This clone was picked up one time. The CDR3 loop reads CASSLFGGDYEQYF. The CDR3 DNA is TGTGCCAGCAGCTTATTTGGGGGGGATTACGAGCAGTACTTC. V usage is TRBV7-3 and J usage is TRBJ2-7, with 7 bases fitting TRBD2. The V and J ends lost 2 bases and 4 bases, in that order; junction bases with no gene match: 5. This CDR3 has 14 amino acids. Looked up from germline, CDR1 is SGHTA and CDR2 is FQGTGA. The whole variable domain, remainder taken from reference TRBV7-3 and TRBJ2-7, is GAGVSQTPSNKVTEKGKYVELRCDPISGHTALYWYRQSLGQGPEFLIYFQGTGAADDSGLPNDRFFAVRPEGSVSTLKIQRTERGDSAVYLCASSLFGGDYEQYFGPGTRLTVT.